Shown below are 32 T cell receptor beta chains from a single sample sequenced in a study of monozygotic twins with cystic fibrosis. The protocol was immunoSEQ multiplex PCR, while the TCRdb copy is restricted to in-frame clones and leaves out a portion. In the table there are 30,000 to 40,000 clones, 90% to 97% of which are singletons. The specimen sequenced was blood. The receptors come from a girl aged 2 to 9 with cystic fibrosis.

The J gene is TRBJ1-2, the V gene TRBV7-2, with D perhaps TRBD1 (5 bases). CDR1 SGHTA and CDR2 FQGNSA come from the germline V gene. CDR3 size: 16 residues. V lost 3 bases and J lost 7, with 21 bases in between. The CDR3 DNA reads TGTGCCAGCAGCTTGAGCCAGGGACCATTTCGAGGTGGCTACACCTTC. The encoded protein is CASSLSQGPFRGGYTF.

This chain links TRBV10-1 with TRBJ2-1; the D is unclear. The CDR3 loop spans 14 amino acids. V was shortened by 0 bases and J by 6 bases, with 9 bases between the two germline ends. Germline CDR1 reads WNHNN; CDR2 reads SYGVQD (reference sequence). CDR3 sequence reads: CASSESYVGNEQFF. The CDR3 DNA reads TGCGCCAGCAGTGAGTCGTACGTCGGCAATGAGCAGTTCTTC.

V usage is TRBV2 and J usage is TRBJ1-4, with D tentatively TRBD1 (6 bases). CDR1 SNHLY and CDR2 FYNNEI come from the germline V gene. This CDR3 is built from 15 residues. V lost 5 bases and J lost 3, with 13 bases in between. The CDR3 here is CASSSGPGANEKLFF. The CDR3 nucleotides read TGTGCCAGCAGTTCCGGTCCAGGGGCTAATGAAAAACTGTTTTTT.

This clone appeared a single time. The chain employs TRBV5-1 and TRBJ1-2; possible D gene TRBD1, 5 bases. The V end was cut by 1 base, the J end by 3 bases, with 16 bases between. CDR1 and CDR2 from the germline V gene are SGHRS and YFSETQ. The length of the CDR3 is 16 residues. In nucleotides, the CDR3 is TGCGCCAGCAGCTTGTTGTATTCGGGGACGGACTATGGCTACACCTTC. Translating gives CASSLLYSGTDYGYTF.

This chain connects TRBV2 to TRBJ1-1; no clear D. V was clipped by 6 bases and J by 0 bases, with 11 bases between them. The V gene's germline CDR1 is SNHLY and CDR2 FYNNEI. The CDR3 is made up of 14 amino acids. The DNA for the CDR3 is TGTGCCAGCAGCAGAGTCCCGGTGAACACTGAAGCTTTCTTT. Encoded protein: CASSRVPVNTEAFF.

The chain uses TRBV7-2 and TRBJ1-2; TRBD1 matches 7 bases. Germline lookup yields CDR1 SGHTA and CDR2 FQGNSA. Unmatched junction bases numbered 14, after V lost 3 bases and J lost 7 bases. The CDR3 totals 16 residues. DNA for the CDR3: TGTGCCAGCAGCTTGGACACAGGGGTGAGAACCTCTGGCTACACCTTC. It is translated as CASSLDTGVRTSGYTF. The full variable domain, in which reference TRBV7-2 and TRBJ1-2 provide the parts outside the CDR3, is GAGVSQSPSNKVTEKGKDVELRCDPISGHTALYWYRQSLGQGLEFLIYFQGNSAPDKSGLPSDRFSAERTGGSVSTLTIQRTQQEDSAVYLCASSLDTGVRTSGYTFGSGTRLTVV.

V and J are TRBV7-9 and TRBJ2-2; the match to TRBD1 covers 9 bases. CDR1 is SEHNR and CDR2 is FQNEAQ in the germline V gene (reference sequence). V lost 1 base to trimming and J lost 3 bases; unmatched junction nucleotides: 3. This CDR3 has 16 residues. CDR3 in amino acids: CASSLDRGLYTGELFF. The CDR3 DNA reads TGTGCCAGCAGCTTAGACAGGGGGCTATACACCGGGGAGCTGTTTTTT.

The V gene is TRBV2, the J gene TRBJ2-1, with D unresolved. V was cut by 8 bases and J by 10 bases, with 15 bases left in between. This CDR3 is built from 12 residues. Germline V gene lookup returns CDR1 SNHLY and CDR2 FYNNEI. The CDR3 nucleotides are TGTGCCAGCGGATTGTCCCTTAACGAGCAGTTCTTC. Its translation: CASGLSLNEQFF.

In the case of this clone: The junction departs from the called germline gene at one end, perhaps through a read error. V is TRBV29-1 and J is TRBJ2-1; 9 bases line up with TRBD1. From germline, CDR1 is SQVTM and CDR2 ANQGSEA. CDR3 length: 11 amino acids. The CDR3 protein is CSVDLGQGDVF. The CDR3 DNA reads as TGCAGCGTTGACCTGGGACAGGGTGACGTCTTC.

The chain uses TRBV19 and TRBJ1-1, with TRBD1 identical over 7 bases. This CDR3 is 13 amino acids long. Germline V gene data show CDR1 as LNHDA and CDR2 as SQIVND (reference sequence). The J segment lost 8 bases and the V segment lost 9 bases, leaving 12 bases of the junction unmatched. The CDR3 DNA reads as TGTGCCAGCGGCGAAAGGATGACAGGGGAAGCTTTCTTT. This codes for CASGERMTGEAFF. Looking up the rest from reference TRBV19 and TRBJ1-1 gives the full variable domain: DGGITQSPKYLFRKEGQNVTLSCEQNLNHDAMYWYRQDPGQGLRLIYYSQIVNDFQKGDIAEGYSVSREKKESFPLTVTSAQKNPTAFYLCASGERMTGEAFFGQGTRLTVV.

This chain connects TRBV4-1 to TRBJ1-3; 7 bases fit TRBD1. The CDR3 runs 14 residues. CDR1 MGHRA and CDR2 YSYEKL come from the germline V gene. Germline trimming cut 3 bases from V and 4 bases from J; bases unmatched to any gene: 3. The CDR3 loop is CASSHPGQGNTIYF. The DNA for the CDR3 is TGCGCCAGCAGCCACCCGGGACAGGGAAACACCATATATTTT.

The V call is TRBV7-9, the J call TRBJ1-4, with D hard to call. Germline CDR1 reads SEHNR; CDR2 reads FQNEAQ (reference sequence). The CDR3 consists of 15 residues. V lost 5 bases and J lost 4, with 14 bases in between. CDR3 protein: CASSALDTNNEKLFF. The CDR3, as DNA: TGTGCCAGCAGCGCCTTGGATACGAATAATGAAAAACTGTTTTTT.

This CDR3 reads CASSVSLAVPSSGANVLTF. The CDR3 DNA is TGTGCCAGCAGCGTAAGCCTAGCGGTTCCTTCCTCTGGGGCCAACGTCCTGACTTTC. The chain joins TRBV9 to TRBJ2-6; 7 positions match TRBD2. The CDR3 is 19 residues long. J lost 0 bases, V lost 1 base, and 10 bases had no gene match. Germline loops: CDR1 SGDLS, CDR2 YYNGEE.

This clone showed up just once. At one of its ends the junction is not consistent with the germline gene, which may arise from a read error. This chain uses TRBV29-1 with TRBJ2-7; the match to TRBD1 covers 7 bases. The CDR3 is 11 amino acids. CDR1 and CDR2 from the germline V gene are SQVTM and ANQGSEA. The CDR3 spells CSVNSRDREDF. The CDR3 coding sequence is TGCAGCGTGAACTCCCGGGACAGAGAGGACTTC.

This chain links TRBV4-1 with TRBJ1-2; 8 bases agree with TRBD1. The J segment lost 3 bases and the V segment lost 1 base, leaving 7 bases of the junction unmatched. Germline V lookup: CDR1 MGHRA, CDR2 YSYEKL. The CDR3 has 16 residues. In DNA form, the CDR3 reads TGCGCCAGCAGCCAAGGGGGACAGGAGATTTACTATGGCTACACCTTC. Translation: CASSQGGQEIYYGYTF.

The rearrangement uses TRBV10-3 and TRBJ2-1; TRBD2 might be the D (6 bases). In germline, CDR1 is ENHRY, CDR2 SYGVKD. Trimming stripped 3 bases from V and 0 bases from J, with 12 bases between. The CDR3 has 16 residues. The CDR3 nucleotides are TGTGCCATCAGTGAAGGTAGCGGAAGCTCCTACAATGAGCAGTTCTTC. Its translation is CAISEGSGSSYNEQFF.

The J gene is TRBJ2-1, the V gene TRBV19; D not certain. The CDR3 length is 11 residues. The V end lost 6 bases, the J end lost 4 bases, and 4 bases lay between the germline ends. The V gene's germline CDR1 is LNHDA and CDR2 SQIVND (reference sequence). The DNA for the CDR3 is TGTGCCAGTAGGCTTTACAATGAGCAGTTCTTC. Residues: CASRLYNEQFF.

The chain is built from TRBV19 and TRBJ1-4, with TRBD1 as a possible D gene (5 bases). The CDR3 has 15 amino acids. Trimming took off 7 bases at V and 0 bases at J, with 12 bases between the two ends. Germline CDR1 reads LNHDA; CDR2 reads SQIVND (reference sequence). The CDR3 sequence: CASNQGISTNEKLFF. CDR3 sequence (DNA): TGTGCCAGTAATCAGGGAATTTCAACTAATGAAAAACTGTTTTTT.

This clone was seen once. The chain recombines TRBV6-1 with TRBJ1-2, with a weak D call TRBD1 (5 bases). Trimming cost V 0 bases and J 6 bases, with 17 bases left between them. Germline V gives CDR1 MNHNS, CDR2 SASEGT. The CDR3 runs to 16 residues. The CDR3 is CASSEATRGYYDGYTF. CDR3 coding DNA: TGTGCCAGCAGTGAAGCAACGAGGGGTTACTACGATGGCTACACCTTC.

A single count supports this clone. The chain recombines TRBV7-2 with TRBJ2-1; 7 nucleotides line up with TRBD2. The V segment lost 3 bases and the J segment 6 bases; nucleotides outside the gene matches: 11. This CDR3 has 16 amino acids. In germline, CDR1 is SGHTA, CDR2 FQGNSA. CDR3 DNA: TGTGCCAGCAGCTTGGAGCCGGGCCCGGGGGGCAATGAGCAGTTCTTC. As protein: CASSLEPGPGGNEQFF.

The V call is TRBV25-1, the J call TRBJ1-5; tentatively, D is TRBD1 (6 bases). Germline values: CDR1 MGHDK, CDR2 SYGVNS. CDR3 length: 16 residues. Trimming removed 1 base from V and 0 bases from J, with 10 bases in between. This CDR3 is CASSEFPRGSNQPQHF. The CDR3 coding sequence is TGTGCCAGCAGTGAATTCCCCAGGGGTAGCAATCAGCCCCAGCATTTT.

V usage is TRBV5-1 and J usage is TRBJ1-1; D ambiguous. Per the germline V gene, CDR1 is SGHRS and CDR2 is YFSETQ. CDR3 size: 15 residues. Trimming took 4 bases from V and 0 from J, leaving 13 bases between them. The CDR3 is CASSGVGVMNTEAFF. The CDR3 region has the DNA TGCGCCAGCAGCGGGGTGGGAGTCATGAACACTGAAGCTTTCTTT.

The rearrangement links TRBV5-4 to TRBJ1-4; TRBD1 agrees at 7 bases. V lost 0 bases and J lost 7; bases outside the gene matches: 3. Germline CDR1 is SGHNT and CDR2 is YYREEE (reference sequence). The CDR3 extends over 14 amino acids. CDR3 protein: CASSLDRGSEKLFF. CDR3 sequence (DNA): TGTGCCAGCAGCTTGGACAGGGGAAGTGAAAAACTGTTTTTT.

The V gene is TRBV6-5, the J gene TRBJ2-7; 11 bases are shared with TRBD2. CDR3 length: 15 residues. The J segment lost 0 bases and the V segment lost 6 bases, leaving 4 bases of the junction unmatched. Looked up from germline, CDR1 is MNHEY and CDR2 is SVGAGI. The CDR3: CASRQGLAASYEQYF. The CDR3 region has the DNA TGTGCCAGCAGGCAGGGACTAGCGGCCTCCTACGAGCAGTACTTC.

The chain joins TRBV6-1 to TRBJ2-2, with D perhaps matching TRBD1 (6 bases). Trimming took 4 bases from V and 9 from J, leaving 9 bases between them. Looked up from germline, CDR1 is MNHNS and CDR2 is SASEGT. The CDR3 is made up of 12 amino acids. The CDR3 region is CASSGGLRELFF. DNA of the CDR3: TGTGCCAGCAGTGGGGGGCTCAGGGAGCTGTTTTTT.

This sequence joins TRBV6-5 and TRBJ2-7; perhaps TRBD1 as D (6 bases). Trimming left V 7 bases short and J 2 bases short, with 15 bases between. This CDR3 comprises 14 residues. Germline assignment: CDR1 MNHEY and CDR2 SVGAGI. CDR3 loop: CASTKVQGPYEQYF. The CDR3, as DNA: TGTGCCAGCACCAAAGTACAGGGACCCTACGAGCAGTACTTC.

The gene calls are TRBV5-1 and TRBJ1-1, with TRBD1 identical over 7 bases. Losses at the gene ends were 4 bases for V and 2 bases for J; bases not matched to a gene: 11. CDR1 SGHRS and CDR2 YFSETQ come from the germline V gene. The CDR3 contains 16 residues. CDR3 amino acids: CASSKYSGTANTEAFF. The CDR3 nucleotides are TGCGCCAGCAGCAAATATTCCGGGACAGCAAACACTGAAGCTTTCTTT.

This chain joins TRBV4-2 and TRBJ2-7; D not certain. Germline V lookup: CDR1 LGHNA, CDR2 YNFKEQ. Trimming shortened V by 1 base and J by 0 bases, and 7 bases separated the two germline ends. The CDR3 contains 14 residues. The CDR3 loop is CASSQVQFSYEQYF. DNA of the CDR3: TGTGCCAGCAGCCAAGTACAGTTCTCCTACGAGCAGTACTTC.

The chain uses TRBV11-2 and TRBJ1-5; no clear D gene. The ends were cut back, 0 bases at V and 5 bases at J, with 8 bases in the middle. The CDR3 sequence is 14 residues long. Germline loops: CDR1 SGHAT, CDR2 FQNNGV. The CDR3 coding sequence is TGTGCCAGCAGCTTAGACAAGGGTTATCAGCCCCAGCATTTT. Translating gives CASSLDKGYQPQHF.

The gene calls are TRBV7-9 and TRBJ1-1; D gene unclear. Trimming stripped 5 bases from V and 6 bases from J, with 7 bases between. The CDR3 runs 11 residues. Germline CDR1 is SEHNR and CDR2 is FQNEAQ (reference sequence). The CDR3 nucleotides read TGTGCCAGCAGCCGTAACCCTGAAGCTTTCTTT. Translation: CASSRNPEAFF.

On this clone itself: At one end the junction does not follow the germline gene, possibly because of a read error. The chain recombines TRBV30 with TRBJ2-7; the match to TRBD1 covers 7 bases. CDR3 length: 11 amino acids. CDR1 is GTSNPN and CDR2 is SVGIG in the germline V gene (reference sequence). CDR3 DNA sequence: TGTGCCTGGAGGTTAGGGACAGAGGATCACTTC. Residues: CAWRLGTEDHF.

The chain combines TRBV19 with TRBJ2-1; 8 positions agree with TRBD1. The CDR3 totals 15 residues. V gave up 3 bases and J gave up 8 bases; unmatched junction bases: 9. Germline V lookup: CDR1 LNHDA, CDR2 SQIVND (reference sequence). DNA for the CDR3: TGTGCCAGTAGTATTATCGGACAGGGCAGTTATGAGCAGTTCTTC. Translated, it gives CASSIIGQGSYEQFF.